What follows are 27 T cell receptor beta chains derived from one specimen sequenced in a study of radiation and T cells in renal cell carcinoma. Only in-frame clones appear in the TCRdb table, and some are missing; sequencing was by immunoSEQ multiplex PCR. The table has around 81,000 clones, 85% seen once; the top ten hold roughly 8.8%. The time point: blood 4 weeks post-SBRT, at nephrectomy. Treatment defined: 15 Gy SBRT to primary tumor, nephrectomy 4 weeks later. The source material was blood, sampled from a patient whose treatment included radiotherapy and nephrectomy. These receptors were obtained from a man between 50 and 59 years old with renal cell carcinoma.

The chain has TRBV11-2 and TRBJ2-2, with a weak D call TRBD2 (5 bases). Germline CDR1 SGHAT, CDR2 FQNNGV. The CDR3 has 14 residues. The ends were cut back, 5 bases at V and 4 bases at J, with 11 bases in the middle. This CDR3 is CASSDEGVTGELFF. The CDR3 coding sequence is TGTGCCAGCAGCGACGAGGGAGTCACCGGGGAGCTGTTTTTT.

The CDR3 is CASSLGVGGSGTGELFF. CDR3 nucleotide sequence: TGTGCCAGCAGCTTAGGGGTTGGCGGGAGTGGCACCGGGGAGCTGTTTTTT. The chain is built from TRBV7-6 and TRBJ2-2, with 7 bases that match TRBD2. The CDR3 has 17 amino acids. Germline trimming cut 1 base from V and 4 bases from J; bases unmatched to any gene: 9. CDR1 and CDR2 (germline): SGHVS, FNYEAQ.

V and J are TRBV19 and TRBJ1-1; 8 bases match TRBD1. The CDR3 spans 15 residues. Trimming at V came to 5 bases and at J to 4 bases, leaving 9 bases not matched to a gene. Germline lookup yields CDR1 LNHDA and CDR2 SQIVND (reference sequence). The DNA of the CDR3 is TGTGCCAGTAGTTCCCAGGGACAGGTGCCCACTGAAGCTTTCTTT. Translated, it gives CASSSQGQVPTEAFF.

This chain connects TRBV7-5 to TRBJ1-1. TRBV7-5 is an annotated pseudogene. The CDR3 totals 14 residues. The CDR3 spells CARSLGVSNTEAFF. In DNA form, the CDR3 reads TGTGCCAGAAGCTTAGGAGTCAGCAACACTGAAGCTTTCTTT.

In this sample, this clone turned up a few times. This chain joins TRBV30 and TRBJ1-4; D is unclear. Germline CDR1 GTSNPN, CDR2 SVGIG (reference sequence). This CDR3 is 14 amino acids long. The V end lost 2 bases, the J end lost 4 bases, and 11 bases lay between the germline ends. In DNA, the CDR3 is TGTGCCTGGAGTACGCCAGTTCTTAATGAAAAACTGTTTTTT. Its translation: CAWSTPVLNEKLFF.

The chain uses TRBV28 and TRBJ2-7; D unresolved. The CDR3 extends over 18 amino acids. Germline values: CDR1 MDHEN, CDR2 SYDVKM. Trimming removed 2 bases from V and 1 base from J, with 21 bases in between. The CDR3 DNA follows: TGTGCCAGCAGTTTAAAGTTGGATGGCGGAGTACGATCCTACGAGCAGTACTTC. Protein product: CASSLKLDGGVRSYEQYF. Looking up the rest from reference TRBV28 and TRBJ2-7 gives the full variable domain: DVKVTQSSRYLVKRTGEKVFLECVQDMDHENMFWYRQDPGLGLRLIYFSYDVKMKEKGDIPEGYSVSREKKERFSLILESASTNQTSMYLCASSLKLDGGVRSYEQYFGPGTRLTVT.

The chain couples TRBV6-1 to TRBJ1-5; 12 bases line up with TRBD1. This CDR3 region has 15 residues. Trimming took 10 bases from V and 6 from J; bases not matched to a gene: 10. The germline V gene encodes CDR1 MNHNS and CDR2 SASEGT. This CDR3 is CATTTGTGGGQPQHF. CDR3 nucleotides: TGTGCCACCACCACCGGGACAGGGGGCGGTCAGCCCCAGCATTTT.

This chain connects TRBV5-4 to TRBJ2-7; 9 bases are shared with TRBD2. This CDR3 comprises 15 residues. Trimming took 0 bases from V and 3 from J; bases not matched to a gene: 4. Germline V gene sequence: CDR1 SGHNT, CDR2 YYREEE (reference sequence). The CDR3 DNA reads TGTGCCAGCAGCTTGGCTCGCGGGAGGGGCTACGAGCAGTACTTC. This translates into CASSLARGRGYEQYF.

Here the CDR3 reads CASSLNVLDTEAFF. CDR3 DNA sequence: TGTGCCAGCAGCTTGAATGTGCTTGACACTGAAGCTTTCTTT. This chain links TRBV5-4 with TRBJ1-1, with no clear D. This CDR3 spans 14 amino acids. Germline V CDR1 and CDR2: SGHNT, YYREEE (reference sequence). V was shortened by 1 base and J by 3 bases, with 10 bases between the two germline ends.

This chain links TRBV7-2 with TRBJ1-1; the D is unclear. CDR3 length equals 11 residues. CDR1 SGHTA and CDR2 FQGNSA come from the germline V gene. The V end was cut by 6 bases, the J end by 1 base, with 3 bases between. CDR3 sequence reads: CASSRNTEAFF. The CDR3 nucleotides read TGTGCCAGCAGTAGGAACACTGAAGCTTTCTTT.

This chain links TRBV7-8 with TRBJ2-3; D ambiguous. This CDR3 contains 15 residues. V was cut by 5 bases and J by 0 bases, with 12 bases left in between. CDR1 is SGHVS and CDR2 is FQNEAQ in the germline V gene. CDR3 nucleotides: TGTGCCAGCAGCCCCCGGATATCTAGCACAGATACGCAGTATTTT. It specifies CASSPRISSTDTQYF.

This clone turned up a few times. This chain joins TRBV19 and TRBJ2-5, with D perhaps matching TRBD1 (7 bases). The V gene's germline CDR1 is LNHDA and CDR2 SQIVND (reference sequence). With 7 bases removed from V and 7 bases from J, the gap between germline ends came to 13 bases. The length of the CDR3 is 12 residues. The CDR3 loop reads CASKNRGGTQYF. DNA for the CDR3: TGTGCCAGTAAGAACAGGGGAGGGACCCAGTACTTC.

V gene TRBV7-2 combines with J gene TRBJ2-5; no definite D call. CDR1 and CDR2 from the germline V gene are SGHTA and FQGNSA. The CDR3 loop spans 13 amino acids. Trimming cost V 2 bases and J 2 bases, with 6 bases left between them. The CDR3 DNA sequence: TGTGCCAGCAGCTTACAAGTACAAGAGACCCAGTACTTC. Protein product: CASSLQVQETQYF.

This clone has a single count. This chain connects TRBV5-1 to TRBJ2-6; possibly TRBD2 for D (5 bases). The germline gives CDR1 SGHRS, CDR2 YFSETQ. Trimming cost V 0 bases and J 8 bases, with 9 bases left between them. The CDR3 runs to 14 residues. The CDR3 sequence: CASSLGTFSNVLTF. The CDR3 DNA is TGCGCCAGCAGCTTGGGGACTTTTTCCAACGTCCTGACTTTC.

A few counts support this clone. The chain uses TRBV19 and TRBJ1-2; D gene unclear. This CDR3 spans 13 amino acids. The ends were cut back, 7 bases at V and 4 bases at J, with 13 bases in the middle. The germline V gene encodes CDR1 LNHDA and CDR2 SQIVND (reference sequence). The DNA of the CDR3 is TGTGCCAGTATCCCGTGGGTCGTCTATGGCTACACCTTC. This codes for CASIPWVVYGYTF.

Only one count was recorded for this clone. V gene TRBV6-6 combines with J gene TRBJ2-3; 9 bases agree with TRBD1. J gave up 4 bases and V 6 bases, and 8 bases lay outside the gene matches. This CDR3 is 15 amino acids long. Germline-derived CDR1 and CDR2 are MNHNY and SVGAGI (reference sequence). CDR3 nucleotides: TGTGCCAGCAGGGCAGCGACAGGGGGGCCAGATACGCAGTATTTT. Translated: CASRAATGGPDTQYF.

This chain joins TRBV6-5 and TRBJ1-3; unclear D gene. Germline assignment: CDR1 MNHEY and CDR2 SVGAGI. The CDR3 spans 13 residues. Trimming took off 4 bases at V and 1 base at J, with 5 bases between the two ends. The CDR3 region is CASSSQSGNTIYF. In nucleotides, the CDR3 is TGTGCCAGCAGTTCGCAATCTGGAAACACCATATATTTT.

The V call is TRBV5-1, the J call TRBJ2-7, with D perhaps assigned TRBD1 or TRBD2 (5 bases each). Trimming stripped 3 bases from V and 7 bases from J, with 23 bases between. This CDR3 contains 16 residues. The germline V gene has CDR1 SGHRS and CDR2 YFSETQ. CDR3 region: CASSSHTGTPSDEQYF. DNA for the CDR3: TGCGCCAGCAGCTCCCACACCGGGACGCCAAGCGATGAGCAGTACTTC. The variable domain in full, with the rest retrieved from reference TRBV5-1 and TRBJ2-7, is KAGVTQTPRYLIKTRGQQVTLSCSPISGHRSVSWYQQTPGQGLQFLFEYFSETQRNKGNFPGRFSGRQFSNSRSEMNVSTLELGDSALYLCASSSHTGTPSDEQYFGPGTRLTVT.

The chain recombines TRBV4-1 with TRBJ2-3; TRBD2 aligns across 8 bases. Trimming at V came to 3 bases and at J to 12 bases, leaving 14 bases not matched to a gene. The CDR3 sequence is 15 residues long. CDR1 is MGHRA, CDR2 YSYEKL, per germline. The CDR3 region has the DNA TGCGCCAGCAGCCAGAACGGCGGGGGGCCCATGGGCCAGTATTTT. Translation: CASSQNGGGPMGQYF.

The chain has TRBV5-4 and TRBJ2-1; 9 bases are shared with TRBD2. Per germline, CDR1 SGHNT and CDR2 YYREEE (reference sequence). The CDR3 has 16 residues. With 0 bases clipped from V and 7 bases from J, the junction kept 8 bases outside the gene matches. CDR3 protein: CASSLELAGDRNEQFF. The CDR3 DNA reads as TGTGCCAGCAGCTTGGAATTAGCGGGGGACCGTAATGAGCAGTTCTTC.

V gene TRBV2 combines with J gene TRBJ2-1; D is uncertain. Germline values: CDR1 SNHLY, CDR2 FYNNEI. This CDR3 contains 12 residues. Trimming removed 6 bases at V and 4 bases at J, with 7 bases between. CDR3 amino acids: CASSWDYNEQFF. CDR3 coding DNA: TGTGCCAGCAGCTGGGATTACAATGAGCAGTTCTTC.

The chain combines TRBV4-2 with TRBJ1-1; D not certain. Germline V lookup: CDR1 LGHNA, CDR2 YNFKEQ. The V gene lost 1 base and the J gene lost 4 bases, with 10 bases spanning the gap. The CDR3 contains 14 residues. Here the CDR3 DNA reads TGTGCCAGCAGCCAAGCCCCAGGATCCACTGAAGCTTTCTTT. This encodes CASSQAPGSTEAFF.

The chain joins TRBV5-4 to TRBJ1-4; D remains ambiguous. Trimming removed 2 bases from V and 7 bases from J, with 9 bases in between. CDR3 length equals 13 residues. The germline V gene encodes CDR1 SGHNT and CDR2 YYREEE (reference sequence). The CDR3 region has the DNA TGTGCCAGCAGCTTCTCGAATCGTGAAAAACTGTTTTTT. Translating gives CASSFSNREKLFF.

The chain's CDR3 is CASALGQGAFNYGYTF. For the CDR3, the DNA is TGTGCCAGCGCCCTAGGACAGGGGGCCTTTAACTATGGCTACACCTTC. The rearrangement joins TRBV18 to TRBJ1-2; TRBD1 matches 11 bases. CDR3 length equals 16 residues. J lost 1 base, V lost 8 bases, and 9 bases had no gene match. CDR1 and CDR2 from the germline V gene are KGHSH and LQKENI.

This rearrangement joins TRBV7-2 to TRBJ2-1; D is perhaps TRBD2 (6 bases). The CDR3 loop spans 15 amino acids. V lost 2 bases and J lost 2, with 10 bases in between. CDR1 is SGHTA and CDR2 is FQGNSA in the germline V gene. Here the CDR3 reads CASSLRREPYNEQFF. The CDR3 nucleotides read TGTGCCAGCAGCTTAAGGAGGGAACCCTACAATGAGCAGTTCTTC.

The chain couples TRBV10-3 to TRBJ2-7, with 7 nucleotides matching TRBD2. This CDR3 contains 17 residues. CDR1 is ENHRY and CDR2 is SYGVKD in the germline V gene. The J segment lost 0 bases and the V segment lost 2 bases, leaving 10 bases of the junction unmatched. The CDR3 coding sequence is TGTGCCATCAGTGAGCGGGGGATAGGCGGGAGCTCCTACGAGCAGTACTTC. Translated, it gives CAISERGIGGSSYEQYF.

This chain uses TRBV19 with TRBJ2-7; 13 bases align to TRBD2. The J segment lost 2 bases and the V segment lost 6 bases, leaving 4 bases of the junction unmatched. This CDR3 has 15 residues. CDR1 and CDR2 from the germline V gene are LNHDA and SQIVND (reference sequence). The CDR3 is CASSLLAGGPYEQYF. DNA for the CDR3: TGTGCCAGTAGCCTACTAGCGGGAGGGCCCTACGAGCAGTACTTC.